Below are 17 T cell receptor beta chains sequenced from a single sample in a study of T cells after yellow fever vaccination. In TCRdb, the 5' RACE reads were re-called with MiXCR into one record per CDR3 protein. The sample shows roughly 190,000 distinct CDR3 sequences, around 10% of them seen only once. The specimen was CD8+ T cells sorted from PBMCs, collected 15 days after the yellow fever booster vaccination. The receptors stem from a man between 18 and 35 years old who received the YFV17D yellow fever vaccine.

The J gene is TRBJ2-2, the V gene TRBV19; no definite D call. Trimming removed 3 bases at V and 0 bases at J, with 8 bases between. The germline V gene encodes CDR1 LNHDA and CDR2 SQIVND (reference sequence). This CDR3 contains 15 residues. The CDR3 loop is CASSIPSANTGELFF. The CDR3 nucleotides are TGTGCCAGTAGTATTCCGTCCGCGAACACCGGGGAGCTGTTTTTT.

This clonotype was counted ten times or more. The J gene is TRBJ2-3, the V gene TRBV6-6; a possible D gene is TRBD1 (5 bases). V lost 6 bases and J lost 0, with 7 bases in between. Germline V gene sequence: CDR1 MNHNY, CDR2 SVGAGI (reference sequence). This CDR3 is built from 13 residues. DNA of the CDR3: TGTGCCAGCAGCTGGGGCAGCACAGATACGCAGTATTTT. It specifies CASSWGSTDTQYF.

The rearrangement uses TRBV3-1 and TRBJ2-3; D not certain. The CDR3 sequence is 14 residues long. Trimming took 5 bases from V and 4 from J, leaving 13 bases between them. Germline CDR1 reads LGHDT; CDR2 reads YNNKEL (reference sequence). The CDR3 DNA is TGTGCCAGCAGCAAGCCAGGCTCCCCAGATACGCAGTATTTT. It yields the protein CASSKPGSPDTQYF.

This clonotype was picked up a small number of times. The V and J genes are TRBV25-1 and TRBJ2-1, with D possibly matching TRBD2 (5 bases). V lost 4 bases and J 1 base, leaving 8 bases between the germline ends. This CDR3 is 14 amino acids long. The germline gives CDR1 MGHDK, CDR2 SYGVNS. Here the CDR3 reads CASSVDSSYNEQFF. In DNA, the CDR3 is TGTGCCAGCAGTGTGGACTCGTCCTACAATGAGCAGTTCTTC.

The chain couples TRBV4-2 to TRBJ2-3; 11 bases agree with TRBD2. This CDR3 is 16 amino acids long. Germline lookup yields CDR1 LGHNA and CDR2 YNFKEQ. Trimming cost V 3 bases and J 6 bases; bases outside gene matches: 8. The CDR3 protein is CASSQGLADARDTQYF. The CDR3 coding sequence is TGTGCCAGCAGCCAGGGACTAGCGGATGCACGCGATACGCAGTATTTT.

This clonotype has just a few counts. The chain combines TRBV6-2 or TRBV6-3 with TRBJ2-2, with a possible D match to TRBD1 (5 bases). Germline V CDR1 and CDR2: MNHEY, SVGEGT. This CDR3 comprises 13 residues. V was cut by 10 bases and J by 7 bases, with 16 bases left in between. This CDR3 reads CATLGAQGGELFF. The CDR3 DNA reads TGTGCCACCCTGGGTGCGCAGGGCGGGGAGCTGTTTTTT.

This chain connects TRBV2 to TRBJ1-5; possibly TRBD1 for D (6 bases). Germline CDR1 reads SNHLY; CDR2 reads FYNNEI. V was clipped by 4 bases and J by 6 bases, with 13 bases between them. This CDR3 has 14 residues. Here the CDR3 reads CASSVWGGRQPQHF. DNA of the CDR3: TGTGCCAGCAGTGTATGGGGGGGGCGTCAGCCCCAGCATTTT.

The chain has TRBV7-2 and TRBJ2-1, with unresolved D. In germline, CDR1 is SGHTA, CDR2 FQGNSA. This CDR3 comprises 15 residues. V was cut by 3 bases and J by 0 bases, with 9 bases left in between. DNA for the CDR3: TGTGCCAGCAGCTTTGAACTTAACTCCTACAATGAGCAGTTCTTC. It specifies CASSFELNSYNEQFF.

Only one count was recorded for this clonotype. V is TRBV12-3 or TRBV12-4 and J is TRBJ1-2; D unresolved. The CDR3 is 11 residues long. The ends were cut back, 6 bases at V and 2 bases at J, with 4 bases in the middle. CDR3 nucleotides: TGTGCCAGCAGCCAGAACTATGGCTACACCTTC. It encodes CASSQNYGYTF.

This clonotype was seen more than once but under ten times. This chain joins TRBV6-2 or TRBV6-3 and TRBJ2-3; D is uncertain. The length of the CDR3 is 17 residues. Germline CDR1 and CDR2: MNHEY and SVGEGT. Between the trimmed V and J ends, which lost 6 bases and 0 bases, there was a span of 19 bases. The CDR3 bases are TGTGCCAGCAGCCCCATTTCGTGGACGCCTAGCACAGATACGCAGTATTTT. Its translation is CASSPISWTPSTDTQYF.

In its sample, this clonotype was seen a few times. The chain couples TRBV28 to TRBJ1-2; 8 bases map to TRBD1. V lost 6 bases, J lost 2 bases, and 5 bases stayed unmatched. The CDR3 covers 14 residues. Germline assignment: CDR1 MDHEN and CDR2 SYDVKM. CDR3 in DNA: TGTGCCAGCAGGAGACAGGGGCGAAACTATGGCTACACCTTC. As protein: CASRRQGRNYGYTF.

This clonotype was seen a handful of times. The chain couples TRBV5-5 to TRBJ2-3, with 9 bases matching TRBD1. J lost 2 bases, V lost 4 bases, and 11 bases had no gene match. This CDR3 comprises 17 residues. Germline V gene lookup returns CDR1 SGHKS and CDR2 YYEKEE (reference sequence). The CDR3, as DNA: TGTGCCAGCAGCCAAAAACCGGGACAGGGATTCACAGATACGCAGTATTTT. It translates to CASSQKPGQGFTDTQYF.

This clonotype appeared a few times. The gene calls are TRBV4-1 and TRBJ2-7, with D maybe TRBD2 (5 bases). V was shortened by 3 bases and J by 0 bases, with 15 bases between the two germline ends. CDR1 MGHRA and CDR2 YSYEKL come from the germline V gene. The CDR3 extends over 16 amino acids. The CDR3 reads CASSQYEGRSSYEQYF. In DNA form, the CDR3 reads TGCGCCAGCAGCCAGTATGAGGGAAGGAGCTCCTACGAGCAGTACTTC.

This clonotype has only a few counts. The chain employs TRBV27 and TRBJ1-2; D is perhaps TRBD1 (6 bases). The CDR3 consists of 12 residues. V dropped 5 bases and J dropped 7 bases, with 11 bases sitting between them. Germline loops: CDR1 MNHEY, CDR2 SMNVEV (reference sequence). The CDR3: CASSPIRGGYTF. DNA of the CDR3: TGTGCCAGCAGTCCAATCAGGGGTGGCTACACCTTC.

The table lists this clonotype with a few counts. The V gene is TRBV27, the J gene TRBJ2-2; D remains unclear. Trimming took off 7 bases at V and 3 bases at J, with 6 bases between the two ends. Germline V lookup: CDR1 MNHEY, CDR2 SMNVEV (reference sequence). The CDR3 contains 12 residues. This CDR3 reads CASMEHTGELFF. The CDR3 nucleotides read TGTGCCAGCATGGAGCACACCGGGGAGCTGTTTTTT.

V and J are TRBV7-2 and TRBJ1-1; TRBD1 matches at 9 bases. The CDR3 contains 16 residues. The V gene's germline CDR1 is SGHTA and CDR2 FQGNSA. V was pared by 1 base and J by 4 bases, with 7 bases of the junction left unmatched. The CDR3 is CASSLDSGTGITEAFF. The CDR3 region has the DNA TGTGCCAGCAGCTTAGACTCCGGGACAGGGATCACTGAAGCTTTCTTT.

This clonotype was recorded a few times. The genes are TRBV7-9 and TRBJ1-3; no definite D call. The CDR3 has 18 residues. Germline values: CDR1 SEHNR, CDR2 FQNEAQ (reference sequence). The germline V and J ends were trimmed by 1 base and 0 bases, with 16 bases remaining between them. The CDR3 nucleotides are TGTGCCAGCAGCTTAGTCCCCGGCCTTGGAGGCTCTGGAAACACCATATATTTT. Encoded protein: CASSLVPGLGGSGNTIYF.